The source of this TCR beta chain is a study of post-analysis software for immune sequencing data. Carried by the TCR beta cDNA libraries were unique molecular identifiers. TCRdb re-analysed the PCR reads in MiXCR, keeping a single row per CDR3 protein. The sample lists over 150,000 distinct CDR3 sequences, 30% occurring once. CDR3 length equals 12 residues. After removal of 5 bases from V and 10 bases from J, the junction contained 6 bases not matched to a gene. The sample holds many counts of this clonotype. Antigen: not known. General observations from the study: Relative to controls, patients with multiple sclerosis showed significantly lower normalized Chao1 diversity. TRBV5-6, TRBV5-1 and TRBV20-1 belonged to a set of a handful of TRBV segments that were more frequent in patients than controls.

This TCR derives from a girl between 5 and 17 years old with multiple sclerosis. The sequenced material came from blood. The chain is built from TRBV12-3 or TRBV12-4 and TRBJ2-5, with TRBD1 identical over 8 bases. CDR3 coding DNA: TGTGCCAGCAGTCAGGGGGCTTGGAACCAGTACTTC. It codes for CASSQGAWNQYF.